These 10 T cell receptor beta chains came from one sample sequenced in a study of blood T cells in healthy people across ages. The use of a sample-barcoded 5' primer and a J-beta primer mix characterized a second PCR of 7 to 11 cycles. TCRdb used MiXCR to reprocess the 5' RACE reads, holding one entry per CDR3 protein. The sample lists some 1.5 million distinct CDR3 sequences; about 30% were seen once. Material: blood. Receptors originate from a woman between 25 and 40 years old in good health.

The chain has TRBV29-1 and TRBJ2-5; D gene uncertain. Germline V gives CDR1 SQVTM, CDR2 ANQGSEA. V was pared by 4 bases and J by 2 bases, with 14 bases between. This CDR3 has 14 amino acids. The CDR3 loop is CSVASRVEQETQYF. CDR3 nucleotides: TGCAGCGTTGCATCCCGGGTGGAACAAGAGACCCAGTACTTC.

The CDR3 DNA follows: TGTGCCAGCAGCCAAGATGGGGCAGGGGATTCACCCCTCCACTTT. Amino acid sequence: CASSQDGAGDSPLHF. The gene calls are TRBV3-1 and TRBJ1-6; TRBD1 might be the D (6 bases). The CDR3 sequence is 15 residues long. Trimming took 0 bases from V and 8 from J, leaving 11 bases between them. Germline V gene lookup returns CDR1 LGHDT and CDR2 YNNKEL (reference sequence).

Regarding this clonotype: One end of the junction does not line up with germline, which may come from a read error. V is TRBV29-1 and J is TRBJ2-7; 7 bases align to TRBD1. The J call may be mistaken, given a closer DNA end match to TRBJ2-5. There are 14 residues in the CDR3. CDR1 is SQVTM and CDR2 is ANQGSEA in the germline V gene. The CDR3 DNA reads TGCGGCGTCGAAGGACAGGCGCCGGGGGAGACCCAGTACTTC. Amino acid sequence: CGVEGQAPGETQYF.

This chain connects TRBV6-1 to TRBJ2-1; 7 bases map to TRBD1. CDR3 length: 15 residues. Germline V gene data show CDR1 as MNHNS and CDR2 as SASEGT. V lost 7 bases, J lost 0 bases, and 6 bases stayed unmatched. In nucleotides, the CDR3 is TGTGCCAGCACGTGGGACAGACCCTCCTACAATGAGCAGTTCTTC. Translated: CASTWDRPSYNEQFF.

This clonotype has at least ten counts. The junction departs from the called germline gene at one end, perhaps through a read error. J is TRBJ2-3 and V is TRBV12-3 or TRBV12-4; maybe TRBD2 (6 bases). The CDR3 is made up of 14 amino acids. DNA of the CDR3: TGTGCCAGCAGCTTAGCGGATGGCACAGATACGCAGTATTTT. Protein sequence: CASSLADGTDTQYF.

The sample holds a few counts of this clonotype. The chain links TRBV27 to TRBJ1-1; D is unclear. V shed 8 bases and J shed 4 bases, with 11 bases lying between them. Per the germline V gene, CDR1 is MNHEY and CDR2 is SMNVEV (reference sequence). This CDR3 contains 12 residues. The CDR3 nucleotides read TGTGCCAGCGGCCCGTGGGGCACTGAAGCTTTCTTT. Protein sequence: CASGPWGTEAFF.

The J gene is TRBJ1-2, the V gene TRBV12-3 or TRBV12-4; D is unresolved. Deletions cut 5 bases from V and 6 bases from J, with 13 bases between. The CDR3 contains 13 residues. CDR3 protein: CASSQNARDGYTF. CDR3 coding DNA: TGTGCCAGCAGTCAGAATGCGAGGGATGGCTACACCTTC.

This clonotype has a handful of counts. The J gene is TRBJ1-1, the V gene TRBV3-1; D is uncertain. Per the germline V gene, CDR1 is LGHDT and CDR2 is YNNKEL (reference sequence). There are 14 residues in the CDR3. V lost 0 bases, J lost 4 bases, and 9 bases lay in between. The CDR3 nucleotides read TGTGCCAGCAGCCAAGATCCACAGTCCACTGAAGCTTTCTTT. Amino acids: CASSQDPQSTEAFF. Together with reference TRBV3-1 and TRBJ1-1, the CDR3 gives the full variable domain: DTAVSQTPKYLVTQMGNDKSIKCEQNLGHDTMYWYKQDSKKFLKIMFSYNNKELIINETVPNRFSPKSPDKAHLNLHINSLELGDSAVYFCASSQDPQSTEAFFGQGTRLTVV.

This clonotype was recorded many times. The chain couples TRBV7-6 to TRBJ1-3, with a possible D match to TRBD1 (5 bases). CDR3 length equals 14 residues. CDR1 SGHVS and CDR2 FNYEAQ come from the germline V gene. V lost 1 base, J lost 4 bases, and 8 bases lay in between. This CDR3 is CASSLGGRGNTIYF. The CDR3, as DNA: TGTGCCAGCAGCTTAGGGGGCCGGGGAAACACCATATATTTT. Variable domain in full (rest from reference TRBV7-6 and TRBJ1-3): GAGVSQSPRYKVTKRGQDVALRCDPISGHVSLYWYRQALGQGPEFLTYFNYEAQQDKSGLPNDRFSAERPEGSISTLTIQRTEQRDSAMYRCASSLGGRGNTIYFGEGSWLTVV.

The gene calls are TRBV5-1 and TRBJ1-3; TRBD1 matches 7 bases. Germline V lookup: CDR1 SGHRS, CDR2 YFSETQ. Losses at the gene ends were 4 bases for V and 4 bases for J; bases not matched to a gene: 8. The CDR3 sequence is 15 residues long. CDR3 amino acids: CASSVTGINGNTIYF. The CDR3 bases are TGCGCCAGCAGCGTGACAGGGATCAACGGAAACACCATATATTTT.